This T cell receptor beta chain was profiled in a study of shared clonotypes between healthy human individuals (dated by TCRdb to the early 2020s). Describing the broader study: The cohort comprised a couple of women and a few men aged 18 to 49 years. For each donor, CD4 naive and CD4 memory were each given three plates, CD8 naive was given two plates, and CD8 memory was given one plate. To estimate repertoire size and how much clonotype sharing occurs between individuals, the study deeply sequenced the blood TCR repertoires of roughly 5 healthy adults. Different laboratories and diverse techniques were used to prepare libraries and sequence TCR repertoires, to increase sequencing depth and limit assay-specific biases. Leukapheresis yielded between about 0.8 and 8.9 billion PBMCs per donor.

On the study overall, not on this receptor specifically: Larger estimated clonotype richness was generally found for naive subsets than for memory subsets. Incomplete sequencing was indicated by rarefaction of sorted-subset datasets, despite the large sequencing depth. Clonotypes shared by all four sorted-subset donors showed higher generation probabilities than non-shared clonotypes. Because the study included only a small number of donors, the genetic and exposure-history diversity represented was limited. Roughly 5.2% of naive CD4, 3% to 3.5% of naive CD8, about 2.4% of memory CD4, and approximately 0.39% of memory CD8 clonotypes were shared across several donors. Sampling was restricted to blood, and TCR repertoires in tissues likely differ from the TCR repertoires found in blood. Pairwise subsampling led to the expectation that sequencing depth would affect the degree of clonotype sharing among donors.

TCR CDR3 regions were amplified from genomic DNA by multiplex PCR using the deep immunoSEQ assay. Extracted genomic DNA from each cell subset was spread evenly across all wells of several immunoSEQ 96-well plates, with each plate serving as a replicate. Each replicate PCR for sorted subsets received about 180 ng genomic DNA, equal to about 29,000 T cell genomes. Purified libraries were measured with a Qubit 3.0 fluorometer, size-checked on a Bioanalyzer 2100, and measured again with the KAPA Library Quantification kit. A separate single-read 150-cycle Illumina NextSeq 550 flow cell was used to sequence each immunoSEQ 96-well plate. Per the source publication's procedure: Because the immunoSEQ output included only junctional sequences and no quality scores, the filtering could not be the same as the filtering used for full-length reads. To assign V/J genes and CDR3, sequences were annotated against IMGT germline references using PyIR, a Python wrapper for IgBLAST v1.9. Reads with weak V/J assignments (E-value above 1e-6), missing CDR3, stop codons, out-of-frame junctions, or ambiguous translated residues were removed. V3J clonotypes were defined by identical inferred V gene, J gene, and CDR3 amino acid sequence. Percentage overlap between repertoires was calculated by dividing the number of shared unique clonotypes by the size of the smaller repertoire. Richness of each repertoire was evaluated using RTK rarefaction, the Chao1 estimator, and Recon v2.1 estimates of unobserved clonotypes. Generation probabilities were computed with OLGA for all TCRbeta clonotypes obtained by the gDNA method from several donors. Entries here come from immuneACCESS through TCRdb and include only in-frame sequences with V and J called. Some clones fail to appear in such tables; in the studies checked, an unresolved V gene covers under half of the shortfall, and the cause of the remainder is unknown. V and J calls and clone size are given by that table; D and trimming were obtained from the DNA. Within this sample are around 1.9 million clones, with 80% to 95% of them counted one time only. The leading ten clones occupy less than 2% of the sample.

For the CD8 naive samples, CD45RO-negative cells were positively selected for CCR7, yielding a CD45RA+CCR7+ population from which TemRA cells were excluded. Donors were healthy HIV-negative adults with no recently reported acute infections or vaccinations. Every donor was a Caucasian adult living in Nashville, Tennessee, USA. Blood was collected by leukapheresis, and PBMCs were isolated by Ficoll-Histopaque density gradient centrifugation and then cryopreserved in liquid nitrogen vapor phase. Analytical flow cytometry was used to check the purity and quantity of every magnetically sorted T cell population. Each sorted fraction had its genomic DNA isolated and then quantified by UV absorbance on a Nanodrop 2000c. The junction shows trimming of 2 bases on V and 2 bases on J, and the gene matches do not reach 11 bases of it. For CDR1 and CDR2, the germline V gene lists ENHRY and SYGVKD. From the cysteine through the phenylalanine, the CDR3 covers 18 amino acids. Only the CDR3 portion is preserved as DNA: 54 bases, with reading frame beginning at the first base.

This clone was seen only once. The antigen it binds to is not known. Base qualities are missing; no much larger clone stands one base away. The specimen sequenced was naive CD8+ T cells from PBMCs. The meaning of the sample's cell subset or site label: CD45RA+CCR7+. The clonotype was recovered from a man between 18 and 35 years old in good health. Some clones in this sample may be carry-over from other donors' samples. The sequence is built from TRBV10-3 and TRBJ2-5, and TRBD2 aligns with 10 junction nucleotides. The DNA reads TGTGCCATCAGTGAGACACTTACTAGCGGGAACTTACAAGAGACCCAGTACTTC. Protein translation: CAISETLTSGNLQETQYF.